The 14 T cell receptor beta chains in this list originate from one sample, sequenced in a study of beta chain features in type 1 diabetes. The whole isolated RNA underwent reverse transcription, so sequencing captured expressed TCRB transcripts. TCRdb keeps only in-frame clones here, not all; method: immunoSEQ multiplex PCR. The sample holds over 500,000 clones, roughly a sixth seen once. The sequenced sample consisted of naive CD4+ T cells from blood. These receptors all come from a man between 18 and 35 years old in good health.

With regard to this clone: This specimen includes other DNA sequences encoding the same CDR3. This sequence joins TRBV18 and TRBJ2-7; 12 bases line up with TRBD1. V was clipped by 3 bases and J by 2 bases; unmatched bases: 2. The germline V gene has CDR1 KGHSH and CDR2 LQKENI. This CDR3 has 15 amino acids. CDR3 nucleotides: TGTGCCAGCTCACCCGGGACAGGGGGCACCTACGAGCAGTACTTC. Translated, it gives CASSPGTGGTYEQYF.

The chain links TRBV5-4 to TRBJ1-2; D remains ambiguous. The CDR3 spans 11 residues. Germline-derived CDR1 and CDR2 are SGHNT and YYREEE (reference sequence). Trimming removed 0 bases at V and 11 bases at J, with 8 bases between. DNA for the CDR3: TGTGCCAGCAGCTTGGCCTTTGTTTACACCTTC. It encodes CASSLAFVYTF.

CDR3 nucleotide sequence: TGCGCCAGCAGCTTGGCGGCAGGGCCCCGCTACACCTTC. The encoded protein is CASSLAAGPRYTF. This chain joins TRBV5-1 and TRBJ1-2; D possibly corresponds to TRBD1 (5 bases). Germline V gene data show CDR1 as SGHRS and CDR2 as YFSETQ. The germline V and J ends were trimmed by 0 bases and 9 bases, with 12 bases remaining between them. The length of the CDR3 is 13 residues. The full variable domain, its missing parts supplied by reference TRBV5-1 and TRBJ1-2, is KAGVTQTPRYLIKTRGQQVTLSCSPISGHRSVSWYQQTPGQGLQFLFEYFSETQRNKGNFPGRFSGRQFSNSRSEMNVSTLELGDSALYLCASSLAAGPRYTFGSGTRLTVV.

This clone has more than one count but fewer than ten. Other DNA sequences in the same sample also yield this CDR3. J is TRBJ1-2 and V is TRBV20-1; D not certain. Trimming shortened V by 1 base and J by 7 bases, and 7 bases separated the two germline ends. The CDR3 sequence is 11 residues long. Looked up from germline, CDR1 is DFQATT and CDR2 is SNEGSKA (reference sequence). The chain's CDR3 is CSARGAGGYTF. CDR3 bases: TGCAGTGCTAGAGGAGCAGGTGGCTACACCTTC.

This clone came up a few times. This chain links TRBV4-3 with TRBJ2-5; TRBD2 aligns across 12 bases. Germline CDR1 LGHNA, CDR2 YSLEER. This CDR3 has 17 amino acids. J was trimmed by 5 bases and V by 4 bases; bases with no gene match: 11. The CDR3 sequence: CASSPLKLAGGGETQYF. CDR3 nucleotides: TGCGCCAGCAGCCCGCTAAAACTAGCGGGAGGAGGGGAGACCCAGTACTTC.

This clone was picked up a small number of times. J is TRBJ2-1 and V is TRBV9; 8 nucleotides agree with TRBD1. In germline, CDR1 is SGDLS, CDR2 YYNGEE. With V trimmed by 0 bases and J by 2 bases, 7 bases remained unmatched. This CDR3 spans 17 amino acids. Here the CDR3 reads CASSVGRTGTPYNEQFF. CDR3 in DNA: TGTGCCAGCAGCGTAGGGCGGACAGGGACCCCCTACAATGAGCAGTTCTTC.

This clone was seen more than once but under ten times. The chain recombines TRBV15 with TRBJ2-4; D may be TRBD1 or TRBD2 (5 bases each). Trimming removed 0 bases at V and 2 bases at J, with 14 bases between. The CDR3 consists of 17 residues. Germline CDR1 LNHNV, CDR2 YYDKDF (reference sequence). The DNA for the CDR3 is TGTGCCACCAGCAGAGACGGGACGGACCGATCCAAAAACATTCAGTACTTC. Protein: CATSRDGTDRSKNIQYF.

The V and J genes are TRBV7-9 and TRBJ1-2, with D hard to call. The CDR3 has 11 residues. Trimming stripped 4 bases from V and 4 bases from J, with 4 bases between. CDR1 is SEHNR and CDR2 is FQNEAQ in the germline V gene (reference sequence). The CDR3 nucleotides read TGTGCCAGCAGCTCCGTCTATGGCTACACCTTC. Its translation is CASSSVYGYTF.

In its sample, this clone was seen a few times. The gene calls are TRBV2 and TRBJ2-3; D uncertain. V was pared by 7 bases and J by 5 bases, with 22 bases between. The CDR3 length is 16 residues. Germline CDR1 reads SNHLY; CDR2 reads FYNNEI. Here the CDR3 reads CASILPIWVEVDTQYF. CDR3 nucleotide sequence: TGTGCCAGCATCCTTCCCATATGGGTAGAGGTAGATACGCAGTATTTT.

This clone came up a few times. The CDR3 region has the DNA TGTGCCAGCTCACCAGACAGGGGGCAAGTCAATCAGCCCCAGCATTTT. Translated, it gives CASSPDRGQVNQPQHF. The genes are TRBV18 and TRBJ1-5, with 10 bases that match TRBD1. There are 16 residues in the CDR3. The trim removed 2 bases at V and 3 bases at J, leaving 4 bases unmatched. CDR1 and CDR2 from the germline V gene are KGHSH and LQKENI.

This clone appeared a few times. The sample carries other DNA sequences with the same CDR3. This chain links TRBV28 with TRBJ1-2, with unresolved D. This CDR3 has 12 residues. Germline CDR1 reads MDHEN; CDR2 reads SYDVKM. The V end lost 2 bases, the J end lost 5 bases, and 6 bases lay between the germline ends. CDR3 coding DNA: TGTGCCAGCAGTTTAGGACCTTATGGCTACACCTTC. Translated: CASSLGPYGYTF.

This clone was seen more than once but under ten times. The chain links TRBV5-1 to TRBJ1-4, with D perhaps TRBD1 (5 bases). This CDR3 is built from 15 residues. The V gene lost 0 bases and the J gene lost 7 bases, with 13 bases spanning the gap. Per the germline V gene, CDR1 is SGHRS and CDR2 is YFSETQ. This CDR3 is CASSLGQGRGEKLFF. The CDR3 bases are TGCGCCAGCAGCTTGGGCCAGGGAAGGGGTGAAAAACTGTTTTTT.

This clone was counted between two and nine times. The chain uses TRBV18 and TRBJ2-5; D is unresolved. CDR1 KGHSH and CDR2 LQKENI come from the germline V gene. The CDR3 is 14 residues long. V was trimmed by 4 bases and J by 2 bases, leaving 11 bases between them. CDR3: CASSRNGGQETQYF. DNA for the CDR3: TGTGCCAGCTCACGAAACGGCGGTCAAGAGACCCAGTACTTC. Using reference TRBV18 and TRBJ2-5 for the parts outside the CDR3, the full variable domain is NAGVMQNPRHLVRRRGQEARLRCSPMKGHSHVYWYRQLPEEGLKFMVYLQKENIIDESGMPKERFSAEFPKEGPSILRIQQVVRGDSAAYFCASSRNGGQETQYFGPGTRLLVL.

V is TRBV9 and J is TRBJ2-2; TRBD2 matches at 11 bases. Germline assignment: CDR1 SGDLS and CDR2 YYNGEE. The V gene end was trimmed by 0 bases and the J gene end by 1 base; junction bases not matched to a gene: 11. The length of the CDR3 is 20 residues. CDR3 loop: CASSVGVAGGPSRNTGELFF. The DNA for the CDR3 is TGTGCCAGCAGCGTAGGGGTAGCGGGAGGGCCCTCCCGGAACACCGGGGAGCTGTTTTTT.